The present entry profiles one T cell receptor (beta chain) with its context. Its antigen is unknown. The source of the sample is a study of Ad26.COV2.S vaccination and SARS-CoV-2 variants. Study findings and constraints: People who got the vaccine or the placebo had similar non-spike TCR breadth. After vaccination, reports described spike-specific CD8+ and CD4+ T cell responses as showing substantial breadth.

The protocol was immunoSEQ multiplex PCR, while the TCRdb copy is restricted to in-frame clones and leaves out a portion. The sample shows 380,000 or so clones, about 80% of them seen only once. Treatment indicated: about 20 received Ad26.COV2.S at low or high dose, single or two shots; five or six received placebo; per-sample allocation not given. Sample collection was performed on day 63 after the first vaccine or placebo injection. The material was peripheral blood, obtained in a trial of Ad26.COV2.S vaccine versus placebo. The sequence was obtained from a person between 18 and 65 years old who received the Ad26.COV2.S COVID-19 vaccine or a placebo.

CDR3 region: CASSLGRTQNTEAFF. The CDR3 DNA reads as TGTGCCAGCAGCCTCGGACGGACTCAGAACACTGAAGCTTTCTTT. The gene calls are TRBV7-3 and TRBJ1-1; D unclear. The CDR3 runs to 15 residues. Germline V gives CDR1 SGHTA, CDR2 FQGTGA. V gave up 5 bases and J gave up 1 base, with 14 bases separating them.